The 26 T cell receptor beta chains presented below share a single source sample, sequenced in a study of T-cell reconstitution after alpha-beta-depleted transplantation in children. A TCRbeta library incorporating unique molecular identifiers was prepared. TCRdb redid the calling of the PCR reads with MiXCR, one entry per CDR3 protein. The sample consists of under 300,000 distinct CDR3 sequences, around a tenth of them appearing once. Sequences were derived from peripheral blood, sampled 180 days after TCRalphabeta/CD19-depleted stem cell transplant. All receptors derive from a male patient aged 2 to 10 who had a stem cell transplant for chronic granulomatous disease, so the T cells may come from the graft donor.

The table lists this clonotype with many counts. The chain joins TRBV20-1 to TRBJ2-3, with D tentatively TRBD2 (5 bases). The V gene's germline CDR1 is DFQATT and CDR2 SNEGSKA (reference sequence). Trimming removed 5 bases at V and 0 bases at J, with 15 bases between. This CDR3 comprises 15 residues. The CDR3 DNA reads as TGCAGTGCTGCCGACTCAGGAGGCAGCACAGATACGCAGTATTTT. Its translation: CSAADSGGSTDTQYF.

As for this clonotype: This may come from a read error, since a much larger clone is one base off. The chain links TRBV12-3 or TRBV12-4 to TRBJ2-1; D ambiguous. This CDR3 spans 15 amino acids. V was trimmed by 5 bases and J by 6 bases, leaving 17 bases between them. Here the CDR3 DNA reads TGTGCCAGCAGTCTTCTTGTTGTATCTCGCAATGAGCAGTTCTTC. This sequence encodes CASSLLVVSRNEQFF.

Points on this clonotype: A read error is possible here, since a much larger clone lies one base away. The V gene is TRBV7-8, the J gene TRBJ1-5; D might be TRBD1 (6 bases). Germline V gives CDR1 SGHVS, CDR2 FQNEAQ. The V end lost 5 bases, the J end lost 9 bases, and 23 bases lay between the germline ends. The CDR3 sequence is 16 residues long. The CDR3 sequence: CASSPNRDKGVRPQHF. The CDR3 DNA reads TGTGCCAGCAGCCCCAACCGGGACAAGGGGGTGAGGCCCCAGCATTTT.

This clonotype was counted ten times or more. The V and J genes are TRBV24-1 and TRBJ2-5, with a tentative D call TRBD1 (6 bases). V was clipped by 6 bases and J by 4 bases, with 14 bases between them. This CDR3 region has 14 residues. CDR1 is KGHDR and CDR2 is SFDVKD in the germline V gene. The CDR3 reads CATSSVQGGETQYF. DNA for the CDR3: TGTGCCACCAGTTCCGTACAGGGTGGAGAGACCCAGTACTTC.

This clonotype was counted at least ten times. The chain is built from TRBV3-1 and TRBJ2-2; 7 positions match TRBD1. V was clipped by 4 bases and J by 2 bases; unmatched bases: 7. The CDR3 is 16 amino acids. Germline V gives CDR1 LGHDT, CDR2 YNNKEL (reference sequence). The CDR3 sequence: CASSPTGTDNTGELFF. CDR3 bases: TGTGCCAGCAGCCCCACCGGGACAGACAACACCGGGGAGCTGTTTTTT.

This clonotype was picked up one time. This sequence joins TRBV7-9 and TRBJ1-5; a possible D gene is TRBD1 (5 bases). Germline V lookup: CDR1 SEHNR, CDR2 FQNEAQ (reference sequence). CDR3 length: 17 residues. V lost 4 bases, J lost 2 bases, and 18 bases lay in between. In nucleotides, the CDR3 is TGTGCCAGCAGCTCTGGGACGGGGGTGGTAGGCAATCAGCCCCAGCATTTT. As protein: CASSSGTGVVGNQPQHF. Looking up the rest from reference TRBV7-9 and TRBJ1-5 gives the full variable domain: DTGVSQNPRHKITKRGQNVTFRCDPISEHNRLYWYRQTLGQGPEFLTYFQNEAQLEKSRLLSDRFSAERPKGSFSTLEIQRTEQGDSAMYLCASSSGTGVVGNQPQHFGDGTRLSIL.

Comment on this clonotype: A much more abundant neighbour one base away suggests this may be a read error. This sequence joins TRBV5-1 and TRBJ2-7; TRBD2 agrees at 13 bases. The CDR3 has 16 residues. The germline gives CDR1 SGHRS, CDR2 YFSETQ. In DNA, the CDR3 is TGCGCCAGCAGCTCCGGACTAGCGGGGGCCGAGGGCGAGCAGAACTTC. It encodes CASSSGLAGAEGEQNF.

This clonotype was counted at least ten times. In DNA form, the CDR3 reads TGTGCCACACTAGCGGGAGTAACAAATGAGCAGTTCTTC. Encoded protein: CATLAGVTNEQFF. The chain joins TRBV7-9 to TRBJ2-1; 11 bases align to TRBD2. Trimming took 10 bases from V and 7 from J; bases not matched to a gene: 6. The CDR3 covers 13 residues. Germline loops: CDR1 SEHNR, CDR2 FQNEAQ (reference sequence).

With respect to this clonotype: A much more abundant neighbour one base away suggests this may be a read error. In DNA, the CDR3 is TGTACCAGCAGTTTATCTGGACAAGTTGACTCCCGTCGCTCCTACGAGCAGTACTTC. Amino acid sequence: CTSSLSGQVDSRRSYEQYF. The genes are TRBV2 and TRBJ2-7; maybe TRBD1 (5 bases). CDR3 length equals 19 residues. Germline loops: CDR1 SNHLY, CDR2 FYNNEI.

The rearrangement links TRBV7-9 to TRBJ1-1; D gene uncertain. CDR1 is SEHNR, CDR2 FQNEAQ, per germline (reference sequence). Trimming stripped 5 bases from V and 2 bases from J, with 9 bases between. The CDR3 totals 13 residues. CDR3 amino acids: CASSPLKNTEAFF. The CDR3 DNA sequence: TGTGCCAGCAGCCCCCTGAAAAACACTGAAGCTTTCTTT.

This clonotype showed up many times. The rearrangement joins TRBV27 to TRBJ2-1, with D possibly matching TRBD2 (7 bases). The CDR3 runs 18 residues. Per the germline V gene, CDR1 is MNHEY and CDR2 is SMNVEV (reference sequence). Trimming shortened V by 6 bases and J by 9 bases, and 30 bases separated the two germline ends. DNA for the CDR3: TGTGCCAGCAGACAAAGAGTGTGGCTAGCGGCGCGAGGGGGTGAGCAGTTCTTC. Protein sequence: CASRQRVWLAARGGEQFF.

The chain links TRBV6-2 or TRBV6-3 to TRBJ2-5; tentatively, D is TRBD1 (6 bases). Trimming stripped 4 bases from V and 3 bases from J, with 15 bases between. The CDR3 runs to 15 residues. The germline V gene has CDR1 MNHEY and CDR2 SVGEGT. CDR3 sequence (DNA): TGTGCCAGCAGTTTCTACAGGGTGGAGGAAGAGACCCAGTACTTC. Translating gives CASSFYRVEEETQYF.

This chain uses TRBV3-1 with TRBJ1-6; 7 bases fit TRBD1. Per germline, CDR1 LGHDT and CDR2 YNNKEL (reference sequence). There are 14 residues in the CDR3. V trimming: 6 bases; J trimming: 5 bases; junction bases outside the gene matches: 4. CDR3 protein: CASRRQGNNSPLHF. CDR3 sequence (DNA): TGTGCCAGCAGACGACAGGGAAATAATTCACCCCTCCACTTT.

In this sample, this clonotype turned up many times. The chain joins TRBV29-1 to TRBJ1-3; 7 nucleotides align to TRBD1. From germline, CDR1 is SQVTM and CDR2 ANQGSEA. The V segment lost 6 bases and the J segment 0 bases; nucleotides outside the gene matches: 5. The CDR3 is 14 amino acids. The CDR3 DNA reads as TGCAGCGTCCCGGGACAGAGCTCTGGAAACACCATATATTTT. It encodes CSVPGQSSGNTIYF.

A remark on this clonotype: Given a much more abundant clone one base away, this may be a read error. The chain couples TRBV11-1 to TRBJ2-3; TRBD1 matches at 8 bases. The germline CDR1 and CDR2 sequences are SGHAT and FQDESV (reference sequence). CDR3 size: 19 residues. The V segment lost 2 bases and the J segment 3 bases; nucleotides outside the gene matches: 16. This CDR3 is CASSLHLLQGAHRTDTQYF. CDR3 sequence (DNA): TGTGCCAGCAGCTTACACCTTCTTCAGGGGGCCCATCGAACAGATACGCAGTATTTT.

This clonotype showed up many times. This chain uses TRBV20-1 with TRBJ2-1, with 9 bases matching TRBD1. The CDR3 extends over 14 amino acids. Germline V gene lookup returns CDR1 DFQATT and CDR2 SNEGSKA (reference sequence). Germline trimming cut 3 bases from V and 9 bases from J; bases unmatched to any gene: 9. CDR3 nucleotides: TGCAGTGCTAGCTTGGACAGGGGAAGAGGTGAGCAGTTCTTC. Translated: CSASLDRGRGEQFF.

CDR3 region: CSASRGDYNEQFF. The CDR3 coding sequence is TGCAGTGCTAGTCGCGGGGATTACAATGAGCAGTTCTTC. The chain has TRBV20-1 and TRBJ2-1; TRBD2 might be the D (6 bases). Germline V gene sequence: CDR1 DFQATT, CDR2 SNEGSKA (reference sequence). The CDR3 has 13 amino acids. V lost 3 bases to trimming and J lost 4 bases, with 10 bases between them.

Ten or more counts support this clonotype. This chain joins TRBV7-9 and TRBJ1-5, with D possibly TRBD1 on 6 matching bases. V lost 3 bases and J lost 6, with 9 bases in between. Germline CDR1 and CDR2: SEHNR and FQNEAQ (reference sequence). The CDR3 covers 13 residues. The CDR3 loop reads CASSLGAGQPQHF. Written as DNA, the CDR3 is TGTGCCAGCAGCTTGGGGGCGGGTCAGCCCCAGCATTTT.

This sequence joins TRBV20-1 and TRBJ1-2, with D possibly TRBD1 on 5 matching bases. The CDR3 covers 14 residues. V dropped 0 bases and J dropped 4 bases, with 12 bases sitting between them. Per germline, CDR1 DFQATT and CDR2 SNEGSKA (reference sequence). CDR3 coding DNA: TGCAGTGCTAGAGATCAACAGGTGGGCTATGGCTACACCTTC. Translation: CSARDQQVGYGYTF.

Many counts were recorded for this clonotype. The chain recombines TRBV27 with TRBJ2-1; no firm D call. The CDR3 spans 14 residues. Germline V gene lookup returns CDR1 MNHEY and CDR2 SMNVEV (reference sequence). Trimming took off 3 bases at V and 8 bases at J, with 14 bases between the two ends. CDR3 amino acids: CASSFSWPSDEQFF. In DNA, the CDR3 is TGTGCCAGCAGTTTTTCCTGGCCATCCGATGAGCAGTTCTTC.

This clonotype was observed many times. The chain links TRBV6-1 to TRBJ2-7; D ambiguous. The CDR3 totals 12 residues. CDR1 is MNHNS, CDR2 SASEGT, per germline. V lost 9 bases and J lost 4, with 13 bases in between. The CDR3 DNA sequence: TGTGCCAGTCGATCGCAGTTGTACGAGCAGTACTTC. The encoded protein is CASRSQLYEQYF.

This clonotype was found many times. CDR3 DNA: TGCGCCAGCAGCTCCGGGACAGGGTCCTACGAGCAGTACTTC. This translates into CASSSGTGSYEQYF. This chain links TRBV5-1 with TRBJ2-7, with 9 bases identical to TRBD1. Unmatched junction bases numbered 2, after V lost 3 bases and J lost 1 base. Germline CDR1 and CDR2: SGHRS and YFSETQ. The CDR3 spans 14 residues.

There are many counts of this clonotype. The CDR3 is CASSLRQGPNEKLFF. The DNA of the CDR3 is TGTGCCAGCAGTCTACGTCAGGGACCTAATGAAAAACTGTTTTTT. The chain links TRBV7-8 to TRBJ1-4; the D gene is possibly TRBD1 (5 bases). The length of the CDR3 is 15 residues. The germline CDR1 and CDR2 sequences are SGHVS and FQNEAQ. V lost 6 bases to trimming and J lost 3 bases, with 14 bases between them.

This clonotype was picked up many times. V gene TRBV6-1 combines with J gene TRBJ2-7; 8 nucleotides line up with TRBD2. CDR3 length: 16 amino acids. V lost 5 bases, J lost 1 base, and 10 bases stayed unmatched. CDR1 is MNHNS, CDR2 SASEGT, per germline. The CDR3 nucleotides are TGTGCCAGCAGTAAAGGGTCCGGGGGGGGATCCTACGAGCAGTACTTC. The encoded protein is CASSKGSGGGSYEQYF.

At least ten counts were recorded for this clonotype. The chain recombines TRBV20-1 with TRBJ2-5; D remains ambiguous. The CDR3 length is 12 residues. V was clipped by 6 bases and J by 0 bases, with 8 bases between them. Germline V lookup: CDR1 DFQATT, CDR2 SNEGSKA (reference sequence). In nucleotides, the CDR3 is TGCAGTGCGTCCAGGAACCAAGAGACCCAGTACTTC. The encoded protein is CSASRNQETQYF.

In regard to this clonotype: A much larger clone sits a single nucleotide away, making a read error possible. V gene TRBV5-1 combines with J gene TRBJ2-3; D is undetermined. From germline, CDR1 is SGHRS and CDR2 YFSETQ. CDR3 length: 14 amino acids. DNA of the CDR3: TGCGCCAGCAGCTTTCAGCCAACCACAGATACGCACTATTTT. This encodes CASSFQPTTDTHYF.